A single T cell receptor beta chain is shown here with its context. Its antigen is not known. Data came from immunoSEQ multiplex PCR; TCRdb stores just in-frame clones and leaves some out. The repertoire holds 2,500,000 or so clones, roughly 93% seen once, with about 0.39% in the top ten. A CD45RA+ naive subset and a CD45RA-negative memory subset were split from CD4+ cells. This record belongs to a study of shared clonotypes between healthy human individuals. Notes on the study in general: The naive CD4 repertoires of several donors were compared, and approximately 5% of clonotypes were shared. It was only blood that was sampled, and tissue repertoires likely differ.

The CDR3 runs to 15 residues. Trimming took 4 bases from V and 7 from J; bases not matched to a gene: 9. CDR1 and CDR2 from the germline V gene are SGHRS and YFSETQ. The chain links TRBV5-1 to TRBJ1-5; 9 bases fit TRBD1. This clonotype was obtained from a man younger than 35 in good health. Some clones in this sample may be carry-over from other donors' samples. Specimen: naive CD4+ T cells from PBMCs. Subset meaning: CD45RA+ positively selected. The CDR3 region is CASSLTGGANQPQHF. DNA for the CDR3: TGCGCCAGCAGCCTAACAGGGGGCGCGAACCAGCCCCAGCATTTT.